This T cell receptor (beta chain) is drawn from a study of identical twins. General study results and limits: The abundant beta clonotypes from cord blood had fewer insertions, and memory repertoires had none of this. Twin-shared out-of-frame alpha sequences showed excess low generation probability. Potential partial confounding of zero-insertion analyses by invariant MAIT and iNKT cells was noted.

TCRdb itself ran the 5' RACE reads through MiXCR, one entry per CDR3 protein. The sample contains approximately 1.8 million distinct CDR3 sequences, less than 35% of which appear only once. Trimming shortened V by 2 bases and J by 5 bases, and 16 bases separated the two germline ends. The CDR3 has 15 amino acids. CDR1 is SGDLS, CDR2 YYNGEE, per germline. Only healthy Caucasians were enrolled as donors. With respect to this clonotype: The antigen is undetermined.

The specimen was cord blood. The chain employs TRBV9 and TRBJ2-5; a weak D match, TRBD2 (7 bases). The TCR comes from a newborn girl in good health. The CDR3 region has the DNA TGTGCCAGCAGCGTCGGGGGGCCCCTCTGGGAGACCCAGTACTTC. Translating gives CASSVGGPLWETQYF.